The clone carrying this T cell receptor beta chain was found many times. Its antigen is not known. Time point described: longitudinal time-point 1 (baseline). The starting material, 2 million PBMCs stored at -80 C, gave rise to the unsorted libraries. These data come from a study of neurological immune-mediated disorders. Study-wide results and limits: Healthy controls had more TCR clonal expansion than multiple sclerosis, which showed the least, whereas HTLV-1-associated myelopathy showed the most. The absence of shared CDR3 amino acid sequences among expanded clones across subjects suggests private repertoires in all groups.

The CDR3 totals 14 residues. Germline V gene sequence: CDR1 SGHRS, CDR2 YFSETQ. Losses at the gene ends were 5 bases for V and 9 bases for J; bases not matched to a gene: 9. TCRdb redid the calling of the 5' RACE reads with MiXCR, one entry per CDR3 protein. Altogether roughly 75,000 distinct CDR3 sequences are present, roughly 13% being singletons, with the ten largest covering approximately 4.6%. The sequenced material came from PBMCs. This clonotype was obtained from a female donor with HTLV-1-associated myelopathy (HAM/TSP). The J gene is TRBJ2-1, the V gene TRBV5-1, with TRBD2 matching over 9 bases. CDR3 loop: CASRERGARGEQFF. The CDR3 DNA follows: TGCGCCAGCAGGGAGCGGGGGGCCCGGGGTGAGCAGTTCTTC. The full variable domain, with the rest looked up from reference TRBV5-1 and TRBJ2-1, is KAGVTQTPRYLIKTRGQQVTLSCSPISGHRSVSWYQQTPGQGLQFLFEYFSETQRNKGNFPGRFSGRQFSNSRSEMNVSTLELGDSALYLCASRERGARGEQFFGPGTRLTVL.